These 25 T cell receptor beta chains were all obtained from the same sample, sequenced in a study of resident and recirculating memory T cells in vitiligo. The protocol was immunoSEQ multiplex PCR, while the TCRdb copy is restricted to in-frame clones and leaves out a portion. The data show 40,000 to 50,000 clones, with around 90% seen just once and around 5% held by the top ten. Sequenced sample: blood. The receptors shown here come from a male donor with vitiligo.

The gene calls are TRBV6-5 and TRBJ1-1; TRBD1 might be the D (5 bases). Germline lookup yields CDR1 MNHEY and CDR2 SVGAGI. With 6 bases removed from V and 4 bases from J, the gap between germline ends came to 12 bases. The CDR3 sequence is 13 residues long. The CDR3 sequence: CASSRVQGTEAFF. CDR3 bases: TGTGCCAGCAGCCGCGTTCAGGGCACTGAAGCTTTCTTT.

The chain recombines TRBV7-2 with TRBJ2-5; D is possibly TRBD1 (6 bases). The CDR3 is 17 residues long. The germline gives CDR1 SGHTA, CDR2 FQGNSA. V lost 6 bases to trimming and J lost 5 bases, with 25 bases between them. In nucleotides, the CDR3 is TGTGCCAGCAGATCACAACCAGGGGTTGCTACGAGGGAGACCCAGTACTTC. Translating gives CASRSQPGVATRETQYF.

The chain employs TRBV11-1 and TRBJ2-5; D is unresolved. Trimming removed 1 base at V and 3 bases at J, with 9 bases between. Looked up from germline, CDR1 is SGHAT and CDR2 is FQDESV (reference sequence). This CDR3 is 14 amino acids long. This CDR3 reads CASSLVRQKETQYF. The CDR3 DNA reads TGTGCCAGCAGCTTAGTGAGGCAGAAAGAGACCCAGTACTTC.

The chain links TRBV11-2 to TRBJ1-1; 10 bases are a match to TRBD1. J was trimmed by 3 bases and V by 7 bases; bases with no gene match: 5. The CDR3 has 14 residues. CDR1 and CDR2 from the germline V gene are SGHAT and FQNNGV. The CDR3 reads CASTRDRGDTEAFF. The CDR3 coding sequence is TGTGCCAGCACCAGGGACAGGGGCGACACTGAAGCTTTCTTT.

This chain connects TRBV11-2 to TRBJ1-1, with D possibly matching TRBD1 (6 bases). Trimming shortened V by 6 bases and J by 7 bases, and 18 bases separated the two germline ends. CDR1 SGHAT and CDR2 FQNNGV come from the germline V gene. The CDR3 sequence is 14 residues long. The CDR3 DNA reads TGTGCCAGCAGTCTCCGGGGGGCCGCCCGTGAAGCTTTCTTT. It is translated as CASSLRGAAREAFF.

The chain combines TRBV7-9 with TRBJ1-5; D call uncertain. CDR3 size: 13 residues. V shed 2 bases and J shed 4 bases, with 6 bases lying between them. Germline-derived CDR1 and CDR2 are SEHNR and FQNEAQ (reference sequence). The CDR3 DNA reads as TGTGCCAGCAGCTTAATTCCGAATCAGCCCCAGCATTTT. It specifies CASSLIPNQPQHF.

The J gene is TRBJ1-6, the V gene TRBV14; possibly TRBD1 for D (5 bases). This CDR3 comprises 16 residues. CDR1 SGHDN and CDR2 FVKESK come from the germline V gene. Trimming removed 3 bases at V and 10 bases at J, with 19 bases between. The CDR3 nucleotides are TGTGCCAGCAGCCAGGCGAGACCAGGGTATGGATCACCCCTCCACTTT. This translates into CASSQARPGYGSPLHF.

The sample holds one count of this clone. The chain combines TRBV5-1 with TRBJ2-5, with D unclear. Germline assignment: CDR1 SGHRS and CDR2 YFSETQ. CDR3 length: 14 amino acids. Trimming shortened V by 7 bases and J by 1 base, and 14 bases separated the two germline ends. The CDR3 sequence is CASCPTASQETQYF. DNA for the CDR3: TGCGCCAGCTGCCCAACCGCGAGCCAAGAGACCCAGTACTTC. The full variable domain, rest sourced from reference TRBV5-1 and TRBJ2-5, is KAGVTQTPRYLIKTRGQQVTLSCSPISGHRSVSWYQQTPGQGLQFLFEYFSETQRNKGNFPGRFSGRQFSNSRSEMNVSTLELGDSALYLCASCPTASQETQYFGPGTRLLVL.

The chain carries TRBV21-1 and TRBJ1-5. TRBV21-1 is a known pseudogene. There are 16 residues in the CDR3. Here the CDR3 reads CASSKFGGGGRQPQHF. The CDR3, as DNA: TGTGCCAGCAGCAAATTCGGGGGAGGGGGGAGACAGCCCCAGCATTTT.

CDR3 sequence (DNA): TGTGCCCTAAGGAGGGGAGGACAAGAGACCCAGTACTTC. Translating gives CALRRGGQETQYF. This chain uses TRBV6-1 with TRBJ2-5, with D possibly being TRBD2 (6 bases). This CDR3 is built from 13 residues. V lost 11 bases and J 2 bases, leaving 15 bases between the germline ends. Germline V gives CDR1 MNHNS, CDR2 SASEGT.

This clone turned up a few times. The chain joins TRBV10-3 to TRBJ2-1; 9 nucleotides agree with TRBD2. CDR3 length: 17 amino acids. V was pared by 0 bases and J by 5 bases, with 8 bases of the junction left unmatched. The germline V gene has CDR1 ENHRY and CDR2 SYGVKD. This CDR3 is CAISESQASGDNNEQFF. DNA of the CDR3: TGTGCCATCAGTGAGTCTCAGGCTAGCGGGGACAACAATGAGCAGTTCTTC.

This chain links TRBV5-1 with TRBJ1-3; weak D call: TRBD1 (5 bases). V was cut by 3 bases and J by 0 bases, with 10 bases left in between. The CDR3 is made up of 15 amino acids. Germline CDR1 SGHRS, CDR2 YFSETQ. CDR3 nucleotide sequence: TGCGCCAGCAGCTCCGGACATAACTCTGGAAACACCATATATTTT. Protein product: CASSSGHNSGNTIYF.

The sample holds one count of this clone. This sequence joins TRBV30 and TRBJ1-1; TRBD1 agrees at 7 bases. With 1 base clipped from V and 8 bases from J, the junction kept 4 bases outside the gene matches. Germline V lookup: CDR1 GTSNPN, CDR2 SVGIG (reference sequence). This CDR3 has 12 residues. CDR3 sequence: CAWSDPGQEAFF. The CDR3 coding sequence is TGTGCCTGGAGTGACCCGGGACAGGAAGCTTTCTTT.

The chain links TRBV11-2 to TRBJ2-1, with 8 bases aligning to TRBD1. Germline CDR1 is SGHAT and CDR2 is FQNNGV. This CDR3 region has 17 residues. V lost 1 base and J lost 6; bases outside the gene matches: 11. CDR3 DNA sequence: TGTGCCAGCAGCTTAGGTCTCTGGACAGGGTCAGGCAATGAGCAGTTCTTC. Translation gives CASSLGLWTGSGNEQFF. The full variable domain, completed using reference TRBV11-2 and TRBJ2-1, is EAGVAQSPRYKIIEKRQSVAFWCNPISGHATLYWYQQILGQGPKLLIQFQNNGVVDDSQLPKDRFSAERLKGVDSTLKIQPAKLEDSAVYLCASSLGLWTGSGNEQFFGPGTRLTVL.

This clone was observed a single time. The chain couples TRBV12-5 to TRBJ2-3; 8 nucleotides match TRBD2. V lost 3 bases to trimming and J lost 6 bases; unmatched junction nucleotides: 5. Germline loops: CDR1 LGHNT, CDR2 FRNRAP. This CDR3 comprises 14 residues. The CDR3 spells CASGFAGGEDTQYF. DNA for the CDR3: TGTGCTAGTGGTTTCGCGGGGGGCGAGGATACGCAGTATTTT.

In DNA form, the CDR3 reads TGTGCCAGCAGCCCTCAAAACATAAGGGGCGGGGAGCTGTTTTTT. It yields the protein CASSPQNIRGGELFF. This chain joins TRBV5-5 and TRBJ2-2, with D possibly matching TRBD1 (5 bases). Germline V CDR1 and CDR2: SGHKS, YYEKEE (reference sequence). Trimming pared 4 bases from V and 7 bases from J, leaving 17 bases between. This CDR3 comprises 15 residues.

This clone appeared once. The chain carries TRBV19 and TRBJ1-5, with 9 positions matching TRBD1. V gave up 3 bases and J gave up 6 bases; unmatched junction bases: 6. There are 15 residues in the CDR3. Germline V gene sequence: CDR1 LNHDA, CDR2 SQIVND (reference sequence). The CDR3 DNA reads as TGTGCCAGTAGTATGGGACAGGGATTTCCTCAGCCCCAGCATTTT. Protein product: CASSMGQGFPQPQHF.

This chain connects TRBV18 to TRBJ1-6; a possible D gene is TRBD1 (6 bases). This CDR3 contains 18 residues. The ends were cut back, 3 bases at V and 5 bases at J, with 20 bases in the middle. Germline-derived CDR1 and CDR2 are KGHSH and LQKENI. This chain's CDR3 is CASSPFVQGGAHNSPLHF. The CDR3 DNA is TGTGCCAGCTCACCTTTTGTACAGGGTGGTGCTCATAATTCACCCCTCCACTTT.

The V and J genes are TRBV18 and TRBJ1-5; D is unclear. The CDR3 runs 13 residues. The germline V gene has CDR1 KGHSH and CDR2 LQKENI. Trimming stripped 6 bases from V and 3 bases from J, with 9 bases between. CDR3 DNA: TGTGCCAGCTCCCCGGGGTTCAATCAGCCCCAGCATTTT. Residues: CASSPGFNQPQHF.

The chain is built from TRBV18 and TRBJ1-6, with a possible D match to TRBD1 (6 bases). From germline, CDR1 is KGHSH and CDR2 LQKENI. Trimming shortened V by 4 bases and J by 5 bases, and 9 bases separated the two germline ends. The CDR3 spans 14 residues. The CDR3: CASSQDRHNSPLHF. CDR3 sequence (DNA): TGTGCCAGCTCACAGGACAGACATAATTCACCCCTCCACTTT.

This rearrangement joins TRBV5-4 to TRBJ2-6, with 10 bases that match TRBD1. V gave up 5 bases and J gave up 3 bases; unmatched junction bases: 8. This CDR3 contains 17 residues. The germline CDR1 and CDR2 sequences are SGHNT and YYREEE (reference sequence). CDR3: CASRLDRGFGGANVLTF. CDR3 DNA: TGTGCCAGCAGACTGGACAGGGGGTTCGGTGGGGCCAACGTCCTGACTTTC. The variable domain in full, completed from reference TRBV5-4 and TRBJ2-6, reads ETGVTQSPTHLIKTRGQQVTLRCSSQSGHNTVSWYQQALGQGPQFIFQYYREEENGRGNFPPRFSGLQFPNYSSELNVNALELDDSALYLCASRLDRGFGGANVLTFGAGSRLTVL.

The CDR3 bases are TGTGCCAGCAGCGTAGACCCTCCGGGGGGAATCACAGATACGCAGTATTTT. Protein: CASSVDPPGGITDTQYF. The rearrangement links TRBV9 to TRBJ2-3; 7 bases match TRBD2. The CDR3 is 17 amino acids. J lost 2 bases, V lost 0 bases, and 9 bases had no gene match. Germline values: CDR1 SGDLS, CDR2 YYNGEE.

The genes are TRBV6-5 and TRBJ2-2, with TRBD2 matching over 11 bases. Germline V gene data show CDR1 as MNHEY and CDR2 as SVGAGI. J was trimmed by 6 bases and V by 6 bases; bases with no gene match: 6. This CDR3 spans 15 amino acids. The CDR3 here is CASRPLAGGSGELFF. The CDR3 DNA sequence: TGTGCCAGCAGGCCTTTAGCGGGGGGGTCCGGGGAGCTGTTTTTT.

The chain links TRBV5-1 to TRBJ1-4; weak D call: TRBD1 (5 bases). The germline CDR1 and CDR2 sequences are SGHRS and YFSETQ. This CDR3 has 15 amino acids. V gave up 4 bases and J gave up 9 bases, with 19 bases separating them. This CDR3 reads CASSPSGVEEKKLFF. For the CDR3, the DNA is TGCGCCAGCAGCCCGTCGGGGGTGGAAGAAAAAAAACTGTTTTTT.

V usage is TRBV6-1 and J usage is TRBJ1-1; D remains ambiguous. The CDR3 has 12 amino acids. Trimming removed 9 bases at V and 1 base at J, with 9 bases between. CDR1 is MNHNS, CDR2 SASEGT, per germline. In DNA form, the CDR3 reads TGTGCCAGTAGGCGGGGGAACACTGAAGCTTTCTTT. It encodes CASRRGNTEAFF.